Listed below are T cell receptor beta chains from one sample, sequenced in a study of cytomegalovirus exposure and HLA in healthy donors. The protocol was immunoSEQ multiplex PCR, while the TCRdb copy is restricted to in-frame clones and leaves out a portion. The data show about 190,000 clones, roughly four fifths seen once. Sequenced material: PBMCs. The receptors derive from a woman between 18 and 30 years old in good health and CMV-seronegative. The CDR3 runs from the conserved cysteine through the conserved F or W.

>TRBV5-6
CASSLSGTGYNSPLHF
>TRBV6-4
CASNTSGRTEETQYF
>TRBV6-4
CASSLGLDGELFF
>TRBV5-4
CASSLGQGPTWEQYF
>TRBV2
CASRLAGGSYEQFF
>TRBV5-6
CASSLINSQYNEQFF
>TRBV18
CASSPKGGNTEAFF
>TRBV19
CASSIFEESTDTQYF
>TRBV10-3
CAISEGTANEQYF
>TRBV30
CASEAGRGTEAFF
>TRBV6-5
CASSWASGGQGDTQYF
>TRBV11-2
CASSLGQIDSGVYNEQFF